Presented here are 23 T cell receptor beta chains from one specimen sequenced in a study of blood T cell repertoires in COVID-19. This table comes from immunoSEQ multiplex PCR, and its TCRdb copy is limited to in-frame clones, with some not included. The sample has 250,000 or so clones, about 85% seen once. Sequenced: peripheral blood. The receptor set was obtained from a man aged 25-40 years who had recovered from COVID-19.

The chain recombines TRBV5-6 with TRBJ2-6, with D unclear. CDR1 is SGHDT, CDR2 YYEEEE, per germline. V lost 3 bases and J lost 0, with 10 bases in between. CDR3 length: 16 amino acids. CDR3 bases: TGTGCCAGCAGCTCCAGAGCAGGCTCTGGGGCCAACGTCCTGACTTTC. Its protein product is CASSSRAGSGANVLTF.

The chain uses TRBV19 and TRBJ2-5; D is possibly TRBD1 (6 bases). With 6 bases removed from V and 0 bases from J, the gap between germline ends came to 11 bases. CDR1 and CDR2 from the germline V gene are LNHDA and SQIVND (reference sequence). This CDR3 has 14 amino acids. CDR3 DNA: TGTGCCAGTAGCTGGGGGCGGAACCAAGAGACCCAGTACTTC. Translating gives CASSWGRNQETQYF. Using reference TRBV19 and TRBJ2-5 for the parts outside the CDR3, the full variable domain is DGGITQSPKYLFRKEGQNVTLSCEQNLNHDAMYWYRQDPGQGLRLIYYSQIVNDFQKGDIAEGYSVSREKKESFPLTVTSAQKNPTAFYLCASSWGRNQETQYFGPGTRLLVL.

The table lists this clone with a few counts. This chain uses TRBV5-1 with TRBJ1-6; TRBD1 is a possible D gene (5 bases). The CDR3 has 13 amino acids. Germline CDR1 is SGHRS and CDR2 is YFSETQ. V was clipped by 4 bases and J by 13 bases, with 15 bases between them. The CDR3 bases are TGCGCCAGCAGCCTACAGGATGGTAGTCCCCTCCACTTT. This sequence encodes CASSLQDGSPLHF. The variable domain in full, completed from reference TRBV5-1 and TRBJ1-6, reads KAGVTQTPRYLIKTRGQQVTLSCSPISGHRSVSWYQQTPGQGLQFLFEYFSETQRNKGNFPGRFSGRQFSNSRSEMNVSTLELGDSALYLCASSLQDGSPLHFGNGTRLTVT.

This clone appeared a single time. The chain couples TRBV18 to TRBJ1-1; D remains ambiguous. The CDR3 is made up of 14 amino acids. Germline V gives CDR1 KGHSH, CDR2 LQKENI. V lost 1 base and J 1 base, leaving 7 bases between the germline ends. The CDR3: CASSPLPGNTEAFF. In DNA, the CDR3 is TGTGCCAGCTCACCACTGCCCGGGAACACTGAAGCTTTCTTT.

This clone was observed a handful of times. This sequence joins TRBV10-1 and TRBJ2-5, with 7 nucleotides matching TRBD1. This CDR3 region has 14 residues. Germline values: CDR1 WNHNN, CDR2 SYGVQD (reference sequence). After removal of 3 bases from V and 3 bases from J, the junction contained 4 bases not matched to a gene. The chain's CDR3 is CASSDQGEKETQYF. CDR3 coding DNA: TGCGCCAGCAGTGACCAGGGGGAAAAAGAGACCCAGTACTTC.

V is TRBV24-1 and J is TRBJ2-2; unclear D gene. CDR3 length: 12 amino acids. The V gene lost 9 bases and the J gene lost 1 base, with 5 bases spanning the gap. Germline V gene lookup returns CDR1 KGHDR and CDR2 SFDVKD. CDR3 sequence reads: CATAENTGELFF. CDR3 in DNA: TGTGCCACCGCGGAGAACACCGGGGAGCTGTTTTTT.

This clone was seen just once. V and J are TRBV11-2 and TRBJ2-5; maybe TRBD2 (6 bases). This CDR3 spans 16 amino acids. The germline V gene has CDR1 SGHAT and CDR2 FQNNGV. V shed 5 bases and J shed 0 bases, with 16 bases lying between them. The CDR3 DNA is TGTGCCAGCAGCCTAGGTACCGGGACTTACCAAGAGACCCAGTACTTC. Translating it yields CASSLGTGTYQETQYF.

CDR3 coding DNA: TGTGCCAGTACCCCCACTAGCGGGGGGTTCACAGATACGCAGTATTTT. It encodes CASTPTSGGFTDTQYF. V and J are TRBV19 and TRBJ2-3; 12 positions agree with TRBD2. CDR1 is LNHDA and CDR2 is SQIVND in the germline V gene (reference sequence). V was clipped by 7 bases and J by 2 bases; unmatched bases: 7. The CDR3 extends over 16 amino acids. The full variable domain, completed using reference TRBV19 and TRBJ2-3, is DGGITQSPKYLFRKEGQNVTLSCEQNLNHDAMYWYRQDPGQGLRLIYYSQIVNDFQKGDIAEGYSVSREKKESFPLTVTSAQKNPTAFYLCASTPTSGGFTDTQYFGPGTRLTVL.

The chain employs TRBV10-2 and TRBJ2-4; possibly TRBD2 for D (5 bases). The V and J ends lost 3 bases and 6 bases respectively, with 12 bases between them. CDR3 size: 14 residues. Germline CDR1 and CDR2: WSHSY and SAAADI. The DNA of the CDR3 is TGCGCCAGCAGTGACGAGGGAATTGTAAACATTCAGTACTTC. It specifies CASSDEGIVNIQYF.

This chain links TRBV5-4 with TRBJ2-5, with TRBD1 matching over 11 bases. Germline V CDR1 and CDR2: SGHNT, YYREEE (reference sequence). The CDR3 extends over 14 amino acids. Trimming removed 3 bases from V and 4 bases from J; junction bases left unmatched: 2. The CDR3 sequence is CASSSDRGRETQYF. The DNA for the CDR3 is TGTGCCAGCAGCTCGGACAGGGGGCGAGAGACCCAGTACTTC.

The chain combines TRBV5-1 with TRBJ2-3, with 11 nucleotides matching TRBD2. Trimming took 4 bases from V and 1 from J; bases not matched to a gene: 8. Germline assignment: CDR1 SGHRS and CDR2 YFSETQ. The CDR3 runs 17 residues. DNA of the CDR3: TGCGCCAGCAGCCCAGCCCCTAGCGGGGGGCGCACAGATACGCAGTATTTT. Its protein is CASSPAPSGGRTDTQYF.

The V and J genes are TRBV7-2 and TRBJ2-5, with 8 bases that match TRBD1. Germline V gene sequence: CDR1 SGHTA, CDR2 FQGNSA. V lost 0 bases, J lost 1 base, and 4 bases stayed unmatched. The CDR3 covers 16 residues. The CDR3 sequence is CASSLAGQGAQETQYF. The DNA of the CDR3 is TGTGCCAGCAGCTTAGCGGGGCAGGGGGCCCAAGAGACCCAGTACTTC.

This chain links TRBV15 with TRBJ1-2, with 7 bases aligning to TRBD1. This CDR3 comprises 12 residues. V shed 9 bases, J shed 7 bases, and the junction held 8 bases outside the gene matches. Germline lookup yields CDR1 LNHNV and CDR2 YYDKDF (reference sequence). Written as DNA, the CDR3 is TGTGCCACACGAGTATCAGGGGGTGGCTACACCTTC. Its translation: CATRVSGGGYTF.

The chain recombines TRBV10-3 with TRBJ1-1; 11 bases are a match to TRBD1. In germline, CDR1 is ENHRY, CDR2 SYGVKD. With 10 bases clipped from V and 1 base from J, the junction kept 2 bases outside the gene matches. The CDR3 is made up of 13 amino acids. The CDR3 sequence is CASGTGGNTEAFF. The DNA for the CDR3 is TGTGCCAGCGGGACAGGGGGGAACACTGAAGCTTTCTTT.

The chain joins TRBV6-5 to TRBJ2-3; D is perhaps TRBD2 (6 bases). Germline V lookup: CDR1 MNHEY, CDR2 SVGAGI. The CDR3 is made up of 13 amino acids. The V end was cut by 6 bases, the J end by 4 bases, with 11 bases between. CDR3 sequence (DNA): TGTGCCAGCAGGGGGGGTTACCCAGATACGCAGTATTTT. Encoded protein: CASRGGYPDTQYF.

V and J are TRBV5-1 and TRBJ1-2; weak D call: TRBD1 (5 bases). Germline assignment: CDR1 SGHRS and CDR2 YFSETQ. V shed 0 bases and J shed 3 bases, with 9 bases lying between them. The CDR3 covers 14 residues. The CDR3 DNA reads as TGCGCCAGCAGCTTGGTTGGGGCCCACTATGGCTACACCTTC. It encodes CASSLVGAHYGYTF.

The chain carries TRBV29-1 and TRBJ2-6; TRBD1 might be the D (5 bases). Trimming stripped 0 bases from V and 0 bases from J, with 12 bases between. Germline loops: CDR1 SQVTM, CDR2 ANQGSEA. The CDR3 totals 17 residues. The CDR3 DNA reads as TGCAGCGTTGAAGAGGGGCTACCTTACTCTGGGGCCAACGTCCTGACTTTC. Translating gives CSVEEGLPYSGANVLTF.

This rearrangement joins TRBV5-4 to TRBJ2-1; 9 bases align to TRBD2. The CDR3 is 15 residues long. Looked up from germline, CDR1 is SGHNT and CDR2 is YYREEE (reference sequence). The V and J ends lost 4 bases and 9 bases, in that order; junction bases with no gene match: 11. CDR3 nucleotide sequence: TGTGCCAGCAGCGTCCCGGCTAGCGGGGCAATTGAGCAGTTCTTC. Its protein product is CASSVPASGAIEQFF.

The chain employs TRBV7-3 and TRBJ2-6; possibly TRBD1 for D (5 bases). The CDR3 consists of 19 residues. The germline V gene encodes CDR1 SGHTA and CDR2 FQGTGA. V was pared by 1 base and J by 0 bases, with 16 bases between. The CDR3 reads CASSLRPRAFSSGANVLTF. The CDR3 nucleotides are TGTGCCAGCAGCTTAAGGCCCAGGGCCTTCAGCTCTGGGGCCAACGTCCTGACTTTC.

In the case of this clone: Other nucleotide sequences in the sample specify the same CDR3. The chain couples TRBV18 to TRBJ2-2; 10 bases line up with TRBD1. The trim removed 3 bases at V and 7 bases at J, leaving 8 bases unmatched. The CDR3 runs to 16 residues. Germline V gene lookup returns CDR1 KGHSH and CDR2 LQKENI. CDR3 coding DNA: TGTGCCAGCTCACCCAGGAGACAGGGGGCCGGCGGGGAGCTGTTTTTT. Protein: CASSPRRQGAGGELFF.

The gene calls are TRBV9 and TRBJ2-3; the match to TRBD2 covers 11 bases. Germline V CDR1 and CDR2: SGDLS, YYNGEE. CDR3 size: 16 residues. Trimming removed 5 bases from V and 3 bases from J; junction bases left unmatched: 8. The CDR3 DNA follows: TGTGCCAGCAGTTATACTAGCGGGGGTTTTACAGATACGCAGTATTTT. It specifies CASSYTSGGFTDTQYF.

This clone was counted once. The chain recombines TRBV10-2 with TRBJ2-7, with TRBD1 identical over 7 bases. The CDR3 has 13 amino acids. The V gene end was trimmed by 6 bases and the J gene end by 2 bases; junction bases not matched to a gene: 4. Germline V gene data show CDR1 as WSHSY and CDR2 as SAAADI. CDR3 in amino acids: CASRTGPTYEQYF. In nucleotides, the CDR3 is TGCGCCAGCAGGACAGGGCCTACCTACGAGCAGTACTTC.

The chain links TRBV18 to TRBJ2-2, with 10 bases lining up with TRBD2. Trimming cost V 3 bases and J 0 bases; bases outside gene matches: 10. Germline CDR1 KGHSH, CDR2 LQKENI. The CDR3 has 19 residues. The CDR3 protein is CASSPFMSSGGSNTGELFF. CDR3 in DNA: TGTGCCAGCTCACCGTTTATGTCTAGCGGGGGATCGAACACCGGGGAGCTGTTTTTT.